This TCR beta chain was retrieved from a study of T cell responses to AZD1222 COVID-19 vaccine. General study results and limits: Reportedly, close to half of spike-specific TCRs are directed against unmutated variant regions.

The protocol was immunoSEQ multiplex PCR, while the TCRdb copy is restricted to in-frame clones and leaves out a portion. The data hold around 160,000 clones, with about 91% observed a single time. Per the germline V gene, CDR1 is MGHDK and CDR2 is SYGVNS. Trimming cost V 4 bases and J 2 bases; bases outside gene matches: 2. The CDR3 totals 14 residues. On this clone: No antigen is known for it.

The origin of this receptor is an adult who received the AZD1222 COVID-19 vaccine. This specimen consisted of peripheral blood, obtained 28 days after the second AZD1222 dose. This sequence joins TRBV25-1 and TRBJ2-3; 8 bases map to TRBD2. The CDR3 loop is CASSVRGVTDTQYF. The CDR3 DNA is TGTGCCAGCAGTGTGCGGGGGGTCACAGATACGCAGTATTTT. Drawing the rest from reference TRBV25-1 and TRBJ2-3, the complete variable domain is EADIYQTPRYLVIGTGKKITLECSQTMGHDKMYWYQQDPGMELHLIHYSYGVNSTEKGDLSSESTVSRIRTEHFPLTLESARPSHTSQYLCASSVRGVTDTQYFGPGTRLTVL.